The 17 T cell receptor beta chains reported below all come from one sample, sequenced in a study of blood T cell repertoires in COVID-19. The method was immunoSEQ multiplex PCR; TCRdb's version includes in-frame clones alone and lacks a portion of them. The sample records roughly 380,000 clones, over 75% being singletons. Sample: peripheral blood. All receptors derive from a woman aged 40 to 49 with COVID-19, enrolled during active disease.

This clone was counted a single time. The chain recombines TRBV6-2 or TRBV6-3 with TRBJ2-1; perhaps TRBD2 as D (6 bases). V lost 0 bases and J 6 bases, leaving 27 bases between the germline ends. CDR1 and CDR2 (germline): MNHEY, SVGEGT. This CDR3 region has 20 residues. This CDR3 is CASSYSPTTLSRGTVNEQFF. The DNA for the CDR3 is TGTGCCAGCAGTTACTCCCCCACCACACTATCGCGGGGCACCGTCAATGAGCAGTTCTTC.

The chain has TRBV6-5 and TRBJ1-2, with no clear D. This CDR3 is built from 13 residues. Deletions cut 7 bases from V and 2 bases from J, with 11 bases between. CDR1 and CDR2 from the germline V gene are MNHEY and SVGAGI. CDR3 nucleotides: TGTGCCAGCACACTAGGACTGAACTATGGCTACACCTTC. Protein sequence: CASTLGLNYGYTF.

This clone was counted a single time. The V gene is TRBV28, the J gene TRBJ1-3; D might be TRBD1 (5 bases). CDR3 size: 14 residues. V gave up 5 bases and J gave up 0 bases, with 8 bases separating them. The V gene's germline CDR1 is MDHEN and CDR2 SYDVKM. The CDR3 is CASSLQDSGNTIYF. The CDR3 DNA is TGTGCCAGCAGTCTACAGGACTCTGGAAACACCATATATTTT.

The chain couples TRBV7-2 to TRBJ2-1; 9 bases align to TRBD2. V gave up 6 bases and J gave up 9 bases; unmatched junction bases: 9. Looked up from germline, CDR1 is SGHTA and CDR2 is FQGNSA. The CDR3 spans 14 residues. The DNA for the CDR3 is TGTGCCAGCAGACGTAGCGGGAGTAACGGTGAGCAGTTCTTC. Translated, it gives CASRRSGSNGEQFF.

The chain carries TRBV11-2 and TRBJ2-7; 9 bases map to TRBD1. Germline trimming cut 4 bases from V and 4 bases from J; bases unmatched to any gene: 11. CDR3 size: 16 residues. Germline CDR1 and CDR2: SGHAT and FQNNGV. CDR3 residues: CASSSGSRDRVYEQYF. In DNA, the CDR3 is TGTGCCAGCAGCTCCGGGAGTCGGGACAGGGTGTACGAGCAGTACTTC.

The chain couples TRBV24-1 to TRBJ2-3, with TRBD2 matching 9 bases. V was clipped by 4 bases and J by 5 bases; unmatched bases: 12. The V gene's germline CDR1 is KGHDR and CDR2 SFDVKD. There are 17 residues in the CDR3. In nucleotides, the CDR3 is TGTGCCACCAGTGACCTCGGCGCTAGCGGGGTCTTAGATACGCAGTATTTT. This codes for CATSDLGASGVLDTQYF.

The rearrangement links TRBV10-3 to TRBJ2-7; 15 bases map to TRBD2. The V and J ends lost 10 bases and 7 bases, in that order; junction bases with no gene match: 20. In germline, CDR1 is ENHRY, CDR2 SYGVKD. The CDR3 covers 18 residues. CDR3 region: CATVVAGTSGGPLAEQYF. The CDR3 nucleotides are TGTGCCACCGTTGTAGCCGGGACTAGCGGGGGGCCCCTTGCGGAGCAGTACTTC.

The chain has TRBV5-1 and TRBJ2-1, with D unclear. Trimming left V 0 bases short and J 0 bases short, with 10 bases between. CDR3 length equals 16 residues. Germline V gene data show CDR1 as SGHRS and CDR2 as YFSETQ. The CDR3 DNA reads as TGCGCCAGCAGCTTGGGCCTAGACTTCTCCTACAATGAGCAGTTCTTC. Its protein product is CASSLGLDFSYNEQFF.

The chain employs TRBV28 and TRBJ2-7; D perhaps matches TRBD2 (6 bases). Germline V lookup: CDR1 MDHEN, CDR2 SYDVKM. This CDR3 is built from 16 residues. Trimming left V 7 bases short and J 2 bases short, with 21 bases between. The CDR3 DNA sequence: TGTGCCAGCACCTCCGGGGGTCTTAACCCAACCTACGAGCAGTACTTC. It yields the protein CASTSGGLNPTYEQYF. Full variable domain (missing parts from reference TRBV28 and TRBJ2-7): DVKVTQSSRYLVKRTGEKVFLECVQDMDHENMFWYRQDPGLGLRLIYFSYDVKMKEKGDIPEGYSVSREKKERFSLILESASTNQTSMYLCASTSGGLNPTYEQYFGPGTRLTVT.

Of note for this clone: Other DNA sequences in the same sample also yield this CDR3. CDR3 DNA: TGTGCCAGCAGTTTATCTGGCACAGATACGCAGTATTTT. It encodes CASSLSGTDTQYF. The rearrangement links TRBV12-3 or TRBV12-4 to TRBJ2-3; D remains ambiguous. The CDR3 sequence is 13 residues long. V was trimmed by 2 bases and J by 1 base, leaving 4 bases between them.

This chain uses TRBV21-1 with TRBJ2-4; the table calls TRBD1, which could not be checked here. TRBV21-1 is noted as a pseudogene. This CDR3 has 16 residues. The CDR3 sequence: CASSKEGVIAKNIQYF. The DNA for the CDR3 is TGTGCCAGCAGCAAAGAGGGGGTTATCGCCAAAAACATTCAGTACTTC.

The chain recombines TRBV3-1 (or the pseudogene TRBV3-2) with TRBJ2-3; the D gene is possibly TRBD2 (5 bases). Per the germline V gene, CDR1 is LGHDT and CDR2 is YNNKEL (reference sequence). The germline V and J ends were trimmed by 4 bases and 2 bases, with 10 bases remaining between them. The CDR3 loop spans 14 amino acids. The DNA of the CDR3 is TGTGCCAGCAGCCCAAGCGGATACACAGATACGCAGTATTTT. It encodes CASSPSGYTDTQYF.

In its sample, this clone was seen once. This CDR3 reads CASSPRPAGRSYTDTQYF. In DNA form, the CDR3 reads TGTGCCAGCTCACCACGACCTGCAGGGCGCTCTTACACAGATACGCAGTATTTT. The rearrangement joins TRBV18 to TRBJ2-3, with a tentative D call TRBD1 (5 bases). The CDR3 is 18 residues long. Germline V gives CDR1 KGHSH, CDR2 LQKENI. Trimming shortened V by 1 base and J by 2 bases, and 19 bases separated the two germline ends.

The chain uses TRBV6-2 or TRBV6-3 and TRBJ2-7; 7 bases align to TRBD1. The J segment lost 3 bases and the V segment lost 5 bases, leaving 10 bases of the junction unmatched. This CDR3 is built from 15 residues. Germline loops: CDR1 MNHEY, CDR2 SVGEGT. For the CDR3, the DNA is TGTGCCAGCAGTAACCCTCCGGGACAGCTCTACGAGCAGTACTTC. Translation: CASSNPPGQLYEQYF.

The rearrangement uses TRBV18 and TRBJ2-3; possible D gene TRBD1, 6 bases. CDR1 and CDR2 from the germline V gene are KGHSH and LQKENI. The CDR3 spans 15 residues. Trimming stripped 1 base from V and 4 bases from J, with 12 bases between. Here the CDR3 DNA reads TGTGCCAGCTCACCACGAGGGGGACGAGCAGATACGCAGTATTTT. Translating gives CASSPRGGRADTQYF.

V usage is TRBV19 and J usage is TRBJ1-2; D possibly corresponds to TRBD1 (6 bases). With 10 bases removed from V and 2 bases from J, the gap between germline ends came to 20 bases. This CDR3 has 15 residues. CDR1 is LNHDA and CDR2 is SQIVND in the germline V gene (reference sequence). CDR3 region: CATSKEGTGNYGYTF. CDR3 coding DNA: TGTGCCACCAGTAAAGAGGGAACAGGGAACTATGGCTACACCTTC. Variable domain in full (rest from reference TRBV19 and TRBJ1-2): DGGITQSPKYLFRKEGQNVTLSCEQNLNHDAMYWYRQDPGQGLRLIYYSQIVNDFQKGDIAEGYSVSREKKESFPLTVTSAQKNPTAFYLCATSKEGTGNYGYTFGSGTRLTVV.

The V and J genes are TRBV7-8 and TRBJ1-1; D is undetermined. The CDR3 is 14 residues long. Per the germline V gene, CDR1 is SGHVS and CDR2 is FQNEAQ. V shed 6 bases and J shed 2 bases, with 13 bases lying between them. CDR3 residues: CASRRQGGNTEAFF. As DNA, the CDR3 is TGTGCCAGCAGGCGACAAGGCGGAAACACTGAAGCTTTCTTT.